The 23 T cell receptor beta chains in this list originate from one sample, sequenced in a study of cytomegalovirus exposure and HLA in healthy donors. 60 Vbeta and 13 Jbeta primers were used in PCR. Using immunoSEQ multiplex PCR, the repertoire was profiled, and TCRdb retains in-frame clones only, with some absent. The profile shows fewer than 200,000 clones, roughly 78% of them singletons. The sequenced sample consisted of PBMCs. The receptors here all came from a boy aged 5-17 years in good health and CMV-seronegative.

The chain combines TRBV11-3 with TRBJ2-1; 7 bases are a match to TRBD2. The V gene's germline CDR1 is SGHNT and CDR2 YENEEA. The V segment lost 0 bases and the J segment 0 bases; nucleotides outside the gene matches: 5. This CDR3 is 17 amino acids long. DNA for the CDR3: TGTGCCAGCAGCTTAGACCGTCTAGCGGTCTCCTACAATGAGCAGTTCTTC. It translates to CASSLDRLAVSYNEQFF.

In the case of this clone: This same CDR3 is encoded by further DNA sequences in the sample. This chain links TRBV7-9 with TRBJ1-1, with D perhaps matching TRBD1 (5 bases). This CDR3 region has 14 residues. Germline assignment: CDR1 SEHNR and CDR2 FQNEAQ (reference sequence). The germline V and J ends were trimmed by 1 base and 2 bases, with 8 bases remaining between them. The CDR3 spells CASSLDRLNTEAFF. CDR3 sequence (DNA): TGTGCCAGCAGCTTAGACAGGCTAAACACTGAAGCTTTCTTT.

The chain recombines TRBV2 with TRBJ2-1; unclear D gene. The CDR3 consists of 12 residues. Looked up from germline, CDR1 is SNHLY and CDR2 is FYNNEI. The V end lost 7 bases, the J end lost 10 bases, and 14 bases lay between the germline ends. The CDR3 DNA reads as TGTGCCAGCATACTCGGCTACAGCGAGCAGTTCTTC. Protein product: CASILGYSEQFF. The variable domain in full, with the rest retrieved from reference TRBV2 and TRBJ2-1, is EPEVTQTPSHQVTQMGQEVILRCVPISNHLYFYWYRQILGQKVEFLVSFYNNEISEKSEIFDDQFSVERPDGSNFTLKIRSTKLEDSAMYFCASILGYSEQFFGPGTRLTVL.

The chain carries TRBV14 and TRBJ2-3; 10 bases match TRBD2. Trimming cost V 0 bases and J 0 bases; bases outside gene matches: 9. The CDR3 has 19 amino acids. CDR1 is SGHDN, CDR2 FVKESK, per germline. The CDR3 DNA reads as TGTGCCAGCAGCCAAGAATGGGAGCGGGAGGGCCTTAGCACAGATACGCAGTATTTT. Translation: CASSQEWEREGLSTDTQYF.

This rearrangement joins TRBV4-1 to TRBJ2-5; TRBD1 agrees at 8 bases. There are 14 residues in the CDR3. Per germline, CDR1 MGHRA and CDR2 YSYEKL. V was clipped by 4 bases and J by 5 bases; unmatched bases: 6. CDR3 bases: TGCGCCAGCAGCCCCGGACAGGGCTGGGAGACCCAGTACTTC. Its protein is CASSPGQGWETQYF.

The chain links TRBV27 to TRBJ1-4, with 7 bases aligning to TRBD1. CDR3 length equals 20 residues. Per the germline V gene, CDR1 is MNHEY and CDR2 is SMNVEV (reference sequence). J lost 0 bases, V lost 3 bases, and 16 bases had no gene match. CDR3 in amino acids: CASSFLYPGQTVATNEKLFF. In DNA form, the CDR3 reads TGTGCCAGCAGTTTCTTATACCCGGGACAGACAGTTGCAACTAATGAAAAACTGTTTTTT.

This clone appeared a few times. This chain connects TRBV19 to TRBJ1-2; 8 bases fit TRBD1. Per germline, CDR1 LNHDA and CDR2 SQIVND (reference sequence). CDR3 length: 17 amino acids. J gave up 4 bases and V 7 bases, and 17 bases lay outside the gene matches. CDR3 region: CASTDRATGVFVYGYTF. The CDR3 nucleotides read TGTGCCAGTACCGACCGCGCGACAGGGGTTTTCGTCTATGGCTACACCTTC.

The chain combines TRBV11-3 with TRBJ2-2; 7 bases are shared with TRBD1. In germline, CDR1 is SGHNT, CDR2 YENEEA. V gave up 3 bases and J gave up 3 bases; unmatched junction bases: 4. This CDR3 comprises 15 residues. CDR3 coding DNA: TGTGCCAGCAGCTTCCGGGACAGTGACACCGGGGAGCTGTTTTTT. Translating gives CASSFRDSDTGELFF. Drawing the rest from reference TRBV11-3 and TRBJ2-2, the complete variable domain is EAGVVQSPRYKIIEKKQPVAFWCNPISGHNTLYWYLQNLGQGPELLIRYENEEAVDDSQLPKDRFSAERLKGVDSTLKIQPAELGDSAVYLCASSFRDSDTGELFFGEGSRLTVL.

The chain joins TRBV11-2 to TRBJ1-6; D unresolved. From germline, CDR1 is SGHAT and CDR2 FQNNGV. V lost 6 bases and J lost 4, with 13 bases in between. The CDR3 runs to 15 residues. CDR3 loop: CASRARPGYNSPLHF. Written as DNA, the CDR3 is TGTGCCAGCAGGGCCCGTCCGGGGTATAATTCACCCCTCCACTTT.

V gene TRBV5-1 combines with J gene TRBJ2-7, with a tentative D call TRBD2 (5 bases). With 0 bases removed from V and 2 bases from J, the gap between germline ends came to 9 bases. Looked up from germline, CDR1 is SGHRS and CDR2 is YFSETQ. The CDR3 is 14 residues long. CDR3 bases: TGCGCCAGCAGCTTGGAGGGAGATGCCTACGAGCAGTACTTC. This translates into CASSLEGDAYEQYF.

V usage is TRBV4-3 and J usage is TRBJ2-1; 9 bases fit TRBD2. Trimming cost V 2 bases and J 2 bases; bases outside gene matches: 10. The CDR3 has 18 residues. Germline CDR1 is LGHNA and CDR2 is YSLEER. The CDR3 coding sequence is TGCGCCAGCAGCCAATTACGTAGCGGGAGAGGGACCTACAATGAGCAGTTCTTC. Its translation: CASSQLRSGRGTYNEQFF.

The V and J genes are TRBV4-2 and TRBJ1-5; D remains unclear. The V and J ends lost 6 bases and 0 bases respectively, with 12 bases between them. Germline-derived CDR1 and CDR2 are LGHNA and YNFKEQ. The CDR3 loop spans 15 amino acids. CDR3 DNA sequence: TGTGCCAGCAGGACTCGAGATATTAGCAATCAGCCCCAGCATTTT. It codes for CASRTRDISNQPQHF.

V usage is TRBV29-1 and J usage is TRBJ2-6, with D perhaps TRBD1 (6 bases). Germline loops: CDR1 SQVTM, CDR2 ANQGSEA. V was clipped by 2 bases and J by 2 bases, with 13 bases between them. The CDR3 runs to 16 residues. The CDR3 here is CSVETGKVPGANVLTF. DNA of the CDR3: TGCAGCGTTGAAACAGGGAAAGTGCCTGGGGCCAACGTCCTGACTTTC.

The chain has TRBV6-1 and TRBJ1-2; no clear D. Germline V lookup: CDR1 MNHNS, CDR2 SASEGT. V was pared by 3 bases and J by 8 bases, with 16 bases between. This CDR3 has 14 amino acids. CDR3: CASSEHLRDYGYTF. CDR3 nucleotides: TGTGCCAGCAGTGAGCATTTGCGAGATTACGGCTACACCTTC.

The CDR3 nucleotides read TGTGCCAGCAGCTTAAGCGGGGGACAGGGCATGACCCAGTACTTC. Amino acids: CASSLSGGQGMTQYF. The chain couples TRBV7-3 to TRBJ2-5, with 9 bases lining up with TRBD1. The CDR3 has 15 amino acids. V shed 1 base and J 7 bases; nucleotides not matched to a gene: 7. Germline V CDR1 and CDR2: SGHTA, FQGTGA. The full variable domain, with the rest looked up from reference TRBV7-3 and TRBJ2-5, is GAGVSQTPSNKVTEKGKYVELRCDPISGHTALYWYRQSLGQGPEFLIYFQGTGAADDSGLPNDRFFAVRPEGSVSTLKIQRTERGDSAVYLCASSLSGGQGMTQYFGPGTRLLVL.

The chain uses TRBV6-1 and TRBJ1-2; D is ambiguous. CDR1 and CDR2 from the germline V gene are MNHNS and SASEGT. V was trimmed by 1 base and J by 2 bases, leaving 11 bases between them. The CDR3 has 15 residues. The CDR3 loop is CASSEGPGSNYGYTF. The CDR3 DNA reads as TGTGCCAGCAGTGAAGGTCCGGGTTCCAACTATGGCTACACCTTC.

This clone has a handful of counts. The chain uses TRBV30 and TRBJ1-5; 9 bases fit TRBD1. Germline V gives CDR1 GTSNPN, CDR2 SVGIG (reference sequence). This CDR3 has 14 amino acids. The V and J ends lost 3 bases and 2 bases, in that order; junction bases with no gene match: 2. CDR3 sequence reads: CAWRDRGGNQPQHF. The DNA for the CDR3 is TGTGCCTGGAGGGACAGGGGTGGCAATCAGCCCCAGCATTTT.

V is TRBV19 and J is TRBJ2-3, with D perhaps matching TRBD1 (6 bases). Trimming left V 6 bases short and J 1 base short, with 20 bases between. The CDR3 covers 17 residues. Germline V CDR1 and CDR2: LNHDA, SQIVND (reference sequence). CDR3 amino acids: CASSRTLPGHRTDTQYF. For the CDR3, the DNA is TGTGCCAGTAGCCGTACGCTCCCGGGACACCGCACAGATACGCAGTATTTT.

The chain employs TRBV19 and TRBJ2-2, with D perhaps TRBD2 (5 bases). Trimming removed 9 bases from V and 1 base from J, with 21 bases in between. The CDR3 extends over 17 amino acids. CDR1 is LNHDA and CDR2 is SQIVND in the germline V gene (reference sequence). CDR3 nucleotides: TGTGCCAGCTTCCCTCGGGATGGAGTTTGGAACACCGGGGAGCTGTTTTTT. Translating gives CASFPRDGVWNTGELFF. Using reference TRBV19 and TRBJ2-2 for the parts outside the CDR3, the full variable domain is DGGITQSPKYLFRKEGQNVTLSCEQNLNHDAMYWYRQDPGQGLRLIYYSQIVNDFQKGDIAEGYSVSREKKESFPLTVTSAQKNPTAFYLCASFPRDGVWNTGELFFGEGSRLTVL.

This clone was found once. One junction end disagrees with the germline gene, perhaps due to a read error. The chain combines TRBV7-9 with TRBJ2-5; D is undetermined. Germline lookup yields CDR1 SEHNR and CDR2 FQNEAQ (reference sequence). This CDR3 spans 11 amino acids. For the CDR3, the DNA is TGTTCCAGCAGCCTGCAAGAGACCCAGTACTTC. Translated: CSSSLQETQYF.

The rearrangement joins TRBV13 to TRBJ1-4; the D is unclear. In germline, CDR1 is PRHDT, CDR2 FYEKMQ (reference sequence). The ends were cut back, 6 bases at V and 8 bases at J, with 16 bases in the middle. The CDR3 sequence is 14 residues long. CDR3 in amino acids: CASSLPRVGEKLFF. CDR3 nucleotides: TGTGCCAGCAGTCTACCGAGGGTGGGGGAAAAACTGTTTTTT.

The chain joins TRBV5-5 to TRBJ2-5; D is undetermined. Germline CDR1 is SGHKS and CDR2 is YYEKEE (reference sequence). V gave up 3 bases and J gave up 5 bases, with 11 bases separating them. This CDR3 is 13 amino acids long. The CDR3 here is CASSSDLGETQYF. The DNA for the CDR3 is TGTGCCAGCAGCTCAGACCTCGGGGAGACCCAGTACTTC.

The CDR3: CASSLDNAGVPAGNTIYF. DNA for the CDR3: TGTGCCAGCAGCTTAGATAATGCGGGGGTACCGGCTGGAAACACCATATATTTT. The chain combines TRBV11-2 with TRBJ1-3, with D possibly matching TRBD1 (5 bases). CDR1 SGHAT and CDR2 FQNNGV come from the germline V gene. This CDR3 is built from 18 residues. Trimming took 0 bases from V and 2 from J, leaving 17 bases between them.